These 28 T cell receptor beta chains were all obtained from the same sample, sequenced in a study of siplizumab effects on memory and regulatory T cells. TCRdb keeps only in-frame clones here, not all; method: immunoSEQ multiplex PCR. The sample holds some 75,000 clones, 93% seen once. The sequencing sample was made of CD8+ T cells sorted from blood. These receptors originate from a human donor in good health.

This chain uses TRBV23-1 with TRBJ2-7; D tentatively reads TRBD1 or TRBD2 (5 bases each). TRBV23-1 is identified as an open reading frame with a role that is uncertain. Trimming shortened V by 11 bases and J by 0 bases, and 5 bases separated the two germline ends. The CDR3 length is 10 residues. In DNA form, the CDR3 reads TGCGCCGGGACCTCCTACGAGCAGTACTTC. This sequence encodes CAGTSYEQYF.

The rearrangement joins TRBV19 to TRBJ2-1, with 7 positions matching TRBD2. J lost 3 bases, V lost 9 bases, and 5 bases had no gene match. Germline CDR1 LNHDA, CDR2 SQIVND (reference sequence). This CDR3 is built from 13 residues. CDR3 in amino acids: CASSGTSYNEQFF. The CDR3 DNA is TGTGCCAGCAGCGGGACCAGCTACAATGAGCAGTTCTTC.

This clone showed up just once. The CDR3 bases are TGTGCCAGCAGTTTCTTAGCGGGGGACACAGATACGCAGTATTTT. Amino acids: CASSFLAGDTDTQYF. The J gene is TRBJ2-3, the V gene TRBV27, with 9 bases identical to TRBD2. The germline CDR1 and CDR2 sequences are MNHEY and SMNVEV (reference sequence). V dropped 3 bases and J dropped 2; count of bases not matched to a gene: 3. The CDR3 runs 15 residues.

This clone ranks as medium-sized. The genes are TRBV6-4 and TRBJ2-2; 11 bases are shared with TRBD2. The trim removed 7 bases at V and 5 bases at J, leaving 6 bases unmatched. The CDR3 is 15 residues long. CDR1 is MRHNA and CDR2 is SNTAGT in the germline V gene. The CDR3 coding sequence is TGTGCCAGCAAAACTAGCGGGGGTTCTACCGGGGAGCTGTTTTTT. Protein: CASKTSGGSTGELFF.

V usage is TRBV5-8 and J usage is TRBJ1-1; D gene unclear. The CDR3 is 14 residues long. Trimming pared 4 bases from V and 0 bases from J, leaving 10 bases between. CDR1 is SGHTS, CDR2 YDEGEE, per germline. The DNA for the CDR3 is TGTGCCAGCAGCCCACAGTATTTGAACACTGAAGCTTTCTTT. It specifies CASSPQYLNTEAFF.

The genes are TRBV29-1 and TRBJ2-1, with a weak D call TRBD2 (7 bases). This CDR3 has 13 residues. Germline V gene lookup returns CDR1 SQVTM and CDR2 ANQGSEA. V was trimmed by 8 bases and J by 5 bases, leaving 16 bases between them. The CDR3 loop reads CSSRGGPNNEQFF. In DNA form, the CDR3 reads TGCAGCTCGAGGGGGGGGCCGAACAATGAGCAGTTCTTC.

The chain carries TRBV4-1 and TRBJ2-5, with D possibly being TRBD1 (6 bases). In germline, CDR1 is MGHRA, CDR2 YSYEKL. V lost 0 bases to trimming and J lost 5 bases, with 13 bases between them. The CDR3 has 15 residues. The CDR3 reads CASSQDRGPGETQYF. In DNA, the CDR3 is TGCGCCAGCAGCCAAGACAGGGGCCCGGGGGAGACCCAGTACTTC.

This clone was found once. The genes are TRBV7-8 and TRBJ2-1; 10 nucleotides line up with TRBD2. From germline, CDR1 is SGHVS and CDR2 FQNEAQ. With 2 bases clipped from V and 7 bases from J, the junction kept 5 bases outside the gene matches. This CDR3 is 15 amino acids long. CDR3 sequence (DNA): TGTGCCAGCAGCTTATCAGCGGGGGGGTCAAATGAGCAGTTCTTC. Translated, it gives CASSLSAGGSNEQFF. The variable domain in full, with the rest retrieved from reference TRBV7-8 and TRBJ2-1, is GAGVSQSPRYKVAKRGQDVALRCDPISGHVSLFWYQQALGQGPEFLTYFQNEAQLDKSGLPSDRFFAERPEGSVSTLKIQRTQQEDSAVYLCASSLSAGGSNEQFFGPGTRLTVL.

The CDR3 DNA is TGTGCCAGCACCATAGACAGGGGGCATTACGAGCAGTACTTC. Its translation is CASTIDRGHYEQYF. The V gene is TRBV2, the J gene TRBJ2-7; 10 bases line up with TRBD1. The CDR3 loop spans 14 amino acids. The ends lost 7 bases at V and 4 bases at J; junction bases unmatched: 7. The germline gives CDR1 SNHLY, CDR2 FYNNEI.

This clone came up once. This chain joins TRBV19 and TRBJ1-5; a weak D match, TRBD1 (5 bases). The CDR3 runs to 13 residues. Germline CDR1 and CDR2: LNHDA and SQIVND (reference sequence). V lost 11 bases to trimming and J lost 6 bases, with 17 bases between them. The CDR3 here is CAGGTGKSQPQHF. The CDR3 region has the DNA TGTGCCGGGGGTACAGGCAAGAGTCAGCCCCAGCATTTT.

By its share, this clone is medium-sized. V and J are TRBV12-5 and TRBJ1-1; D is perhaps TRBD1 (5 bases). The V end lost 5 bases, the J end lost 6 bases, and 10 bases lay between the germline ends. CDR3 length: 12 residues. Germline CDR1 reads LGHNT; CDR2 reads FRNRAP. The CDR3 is CASGPSGPEAFF. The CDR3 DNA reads TGTGCTAGTGGTCCATCAGGGCCTGAAGCTTTCTTT.

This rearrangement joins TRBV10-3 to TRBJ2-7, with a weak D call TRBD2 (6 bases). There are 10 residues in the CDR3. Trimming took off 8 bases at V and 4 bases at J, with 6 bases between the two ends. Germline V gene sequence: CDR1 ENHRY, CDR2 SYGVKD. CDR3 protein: CAIGGYEQYF. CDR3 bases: TGTGCCATCGGGGGGTACGAGCAGTACTTC.

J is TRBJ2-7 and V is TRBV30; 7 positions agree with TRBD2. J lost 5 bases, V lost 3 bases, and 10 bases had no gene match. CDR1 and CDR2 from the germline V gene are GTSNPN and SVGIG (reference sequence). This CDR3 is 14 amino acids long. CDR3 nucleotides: TGTGCCTGGAGGGGAGGGGTATCCGGGGACGAGCAGTACTTC. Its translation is CAWRGGVSGDEQYF.

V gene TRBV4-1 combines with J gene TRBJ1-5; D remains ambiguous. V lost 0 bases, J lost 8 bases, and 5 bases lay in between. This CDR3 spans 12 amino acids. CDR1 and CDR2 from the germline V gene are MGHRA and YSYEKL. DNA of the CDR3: TGCGCCAGCAGCCAAGAAGGTGAGCCCCAGCATTTT. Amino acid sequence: CASSQEGEPQHF.

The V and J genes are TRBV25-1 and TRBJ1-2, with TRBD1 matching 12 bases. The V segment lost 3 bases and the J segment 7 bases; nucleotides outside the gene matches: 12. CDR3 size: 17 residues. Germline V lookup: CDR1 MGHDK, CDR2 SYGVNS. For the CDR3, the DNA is TGTGCCAGCAGTGACCCCGGGACAGGGGGCGCTTTGGGTGGCTACACCTTC. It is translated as CASSDPGTGGALGGYTF.

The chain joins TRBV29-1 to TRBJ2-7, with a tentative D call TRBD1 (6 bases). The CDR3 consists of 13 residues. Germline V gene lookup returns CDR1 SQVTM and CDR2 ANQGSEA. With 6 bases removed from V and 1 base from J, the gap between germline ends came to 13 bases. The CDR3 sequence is CSVQGSPSYEQYF. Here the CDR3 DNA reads TGCAGCGTCCAGGGGTCCCCATCCTACGAGCAGTACTTC.

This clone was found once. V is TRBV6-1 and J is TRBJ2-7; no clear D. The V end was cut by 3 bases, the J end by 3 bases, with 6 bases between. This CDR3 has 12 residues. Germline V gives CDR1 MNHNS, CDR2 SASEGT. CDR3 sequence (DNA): TGTGCCAGCAGTGACAGCTACTACGAGCAGTACTTC. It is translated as CASSDSYYEQYF.

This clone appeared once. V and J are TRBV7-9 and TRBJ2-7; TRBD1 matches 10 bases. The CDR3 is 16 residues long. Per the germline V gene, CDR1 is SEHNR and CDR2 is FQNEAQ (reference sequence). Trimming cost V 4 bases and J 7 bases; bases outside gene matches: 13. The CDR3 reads CASSSLTGTGVGEQYF. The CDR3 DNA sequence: TGTGCCAGCAGCTCCCTGACCGGGACAGGGGTGGGAGAGCAGTACTTC.

This CDR3 is CASSATPDSQLYGYTF. In DNA form, the CDR3 reads TGTGCCAGCAGCGCAACCCCGGACAGCCAGCTATATGGCTACACCTTC. The chain recombines TRBV9 with TRBJ1-2; D perhaps matches TRBD1 (6 bases). Germline V gene sequence: CDR1 SGDLS, CDR2 YYNGEE. V was shortened by 3 bases and J by 5 bases, with 20 bases between the two germline ends. The CDR3 is 16 amino acids.

The CDR3 DNA reads TGCGCCAGCAGCTTCGAGACAGGGGGATACGAGCAGTACTTC. Its protein is CASSFETGGYEQYF. This chain uses TRBV4-3 with TRBJ2-7, with 9 bases identical to TRBD1. The length of the CDR3 is 14 residues. The V gene end was trimmed by 5 bases and the J gene end by 4 bases; junction bases not matched to a gene: 6. Germline values: CDR1 LGHNA, CDR2 YSLEER.

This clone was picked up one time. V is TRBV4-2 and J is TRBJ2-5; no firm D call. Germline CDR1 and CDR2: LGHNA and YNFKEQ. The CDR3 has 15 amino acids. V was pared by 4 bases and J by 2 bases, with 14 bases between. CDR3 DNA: TGTGCCAGCAGCCTCCGAGAGGCTGCACAAGAGACCCAGTACTTC. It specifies CASSLREAAQETQYF.

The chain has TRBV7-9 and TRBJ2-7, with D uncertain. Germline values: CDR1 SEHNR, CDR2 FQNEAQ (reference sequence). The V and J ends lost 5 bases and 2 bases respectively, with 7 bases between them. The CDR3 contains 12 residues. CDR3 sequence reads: CASSPVPYEQYF. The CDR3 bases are TGTGCCAGCAGCCCTGTTCCCTACGAGCAGTACTTC. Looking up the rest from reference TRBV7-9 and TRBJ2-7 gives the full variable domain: DTGVSQNPRHKITKRGQNVTFRCDPISEHNRLYWYRQTLGQGPEFLTYFQNEAQLEKSRLLSDRFSAERPKGSFSTLEIQRTEQGDSAMYLCASSPVPYEQYFGPGTRLTVT.

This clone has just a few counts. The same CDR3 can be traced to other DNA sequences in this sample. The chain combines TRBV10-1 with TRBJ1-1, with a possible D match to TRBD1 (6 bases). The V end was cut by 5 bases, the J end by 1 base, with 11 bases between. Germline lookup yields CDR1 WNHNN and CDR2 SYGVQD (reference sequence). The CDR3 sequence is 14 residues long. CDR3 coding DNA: TGCGCCAGCAGTAGGGACATGACGAACACTGAAGCTTTCTTT. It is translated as CASSRDMTNTEAFF.

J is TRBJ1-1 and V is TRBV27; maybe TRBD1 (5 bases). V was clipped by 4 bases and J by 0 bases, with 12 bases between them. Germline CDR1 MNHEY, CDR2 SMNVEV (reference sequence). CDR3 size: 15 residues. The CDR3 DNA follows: TGTGCCAGCAGTTCCGGGGCCTCCATGAACACTGAAGCTTTCTTT. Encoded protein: CASSSGASMNTEAFF.

The CDR3 loop is CASLTGYPYGYTF. In nucleotides, the CDR3 is TGTGCCAGCCTAACAGGGTATCCCTATGGCTACACCTTC. The V gene is TRBV27, the J gene TRBJ1-2; maybe TRBD1 (6 bases). The CDR3 runs to 13 residues. Germline V gives CDR1 MNHEY, CDR2 SMNVEV (reference sequence). The V and J ends lost 8 bases and 4 bases respectively, with 14 bases between them.

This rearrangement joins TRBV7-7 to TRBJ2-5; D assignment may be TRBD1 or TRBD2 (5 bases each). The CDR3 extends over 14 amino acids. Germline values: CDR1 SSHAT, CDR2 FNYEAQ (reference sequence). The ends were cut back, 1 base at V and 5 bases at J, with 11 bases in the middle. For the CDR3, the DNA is TGTGCCAGCAGCTTAGGAGGGGTGGGGGAGACCCAGTACTTC. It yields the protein CASSLGGVGETQYF.

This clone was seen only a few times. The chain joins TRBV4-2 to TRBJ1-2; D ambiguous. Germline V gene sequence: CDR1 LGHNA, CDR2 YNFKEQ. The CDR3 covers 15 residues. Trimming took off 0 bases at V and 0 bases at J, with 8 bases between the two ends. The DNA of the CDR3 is TGTGCCAGCAGCCAAGAAAGGGCCGCTAACTATGGCTACACCTTC. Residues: CASSQERAANYGYTF.

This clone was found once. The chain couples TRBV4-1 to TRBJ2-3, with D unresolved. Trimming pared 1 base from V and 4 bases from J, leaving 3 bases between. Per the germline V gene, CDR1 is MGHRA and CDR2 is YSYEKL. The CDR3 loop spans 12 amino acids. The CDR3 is CASSQVSDTQYF. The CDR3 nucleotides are TGCGCCAGCAGCCAAGTCTCAGATACGCAGTATTTT.